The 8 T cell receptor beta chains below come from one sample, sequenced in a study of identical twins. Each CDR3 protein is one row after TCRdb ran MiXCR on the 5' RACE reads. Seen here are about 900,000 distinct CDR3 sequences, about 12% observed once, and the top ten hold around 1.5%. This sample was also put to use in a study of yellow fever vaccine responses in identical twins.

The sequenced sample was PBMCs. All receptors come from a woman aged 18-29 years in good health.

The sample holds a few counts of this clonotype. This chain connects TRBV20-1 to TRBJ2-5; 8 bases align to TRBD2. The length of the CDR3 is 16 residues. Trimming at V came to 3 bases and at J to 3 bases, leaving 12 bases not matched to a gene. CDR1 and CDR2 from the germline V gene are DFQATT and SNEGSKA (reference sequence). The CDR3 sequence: CSASGAGGRKEETQYF. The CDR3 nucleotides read TGCAGTGCTAGTGGGGCTGGCGGGAGGAAGGAAGAGACCCAGTACTTC.

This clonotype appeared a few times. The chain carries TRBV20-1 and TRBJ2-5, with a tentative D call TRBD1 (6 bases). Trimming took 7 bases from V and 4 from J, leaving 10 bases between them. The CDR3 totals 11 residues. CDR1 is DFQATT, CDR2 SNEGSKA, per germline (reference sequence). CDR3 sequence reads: CSEGVGETQYF. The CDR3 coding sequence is TGCAGTGAGGGGGTTGGAGAGACCCAGTACTTC.

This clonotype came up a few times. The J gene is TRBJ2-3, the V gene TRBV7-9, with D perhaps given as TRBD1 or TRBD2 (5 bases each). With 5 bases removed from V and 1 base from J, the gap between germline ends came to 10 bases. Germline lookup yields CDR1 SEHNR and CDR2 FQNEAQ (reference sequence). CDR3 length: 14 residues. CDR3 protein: CASSMGPGTDTQYF. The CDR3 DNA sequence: TGTGCCAGCAGCATGGGACCAGGCACAGATACGCAGTATTTT.

The CDR3 region is CSAREVAGAYNEQFF. The CDR3 region has the DNA TGCAGTGCTAGAGAGGTAGCGGGGGCCTACAATGAGCAGTTCTTC. The rearrangement links TRBV20-1 to TRBJ2-1; 9 bases map to TRBD2. The CDR3 loop spans 15 amino acids. Per the germline V gene, CDR1 is DFQATT and CDR2 is SNEGSKA (reference sequence). Germline trimming cut 0 bases from V and 2 bases from J; bases unmatched to any gene: 2.

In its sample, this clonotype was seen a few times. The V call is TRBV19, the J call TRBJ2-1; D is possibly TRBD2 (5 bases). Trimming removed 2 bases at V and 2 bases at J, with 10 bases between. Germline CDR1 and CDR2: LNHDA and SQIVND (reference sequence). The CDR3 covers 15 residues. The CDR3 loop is CASSIWTAPYNEQFF. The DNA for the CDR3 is TGTGCCAGTAGTATATGGACTGCGCCCTACAATGAGCAGTTCTTC.

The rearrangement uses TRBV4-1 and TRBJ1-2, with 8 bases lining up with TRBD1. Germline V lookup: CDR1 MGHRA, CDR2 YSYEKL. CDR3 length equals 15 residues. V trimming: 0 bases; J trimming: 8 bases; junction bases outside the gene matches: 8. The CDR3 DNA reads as TGCGCCAGCAGCCAAGATGTGGCAGGGGGCAAGGGCTACACCTTC. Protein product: CASSQDVAGGKGYTF.

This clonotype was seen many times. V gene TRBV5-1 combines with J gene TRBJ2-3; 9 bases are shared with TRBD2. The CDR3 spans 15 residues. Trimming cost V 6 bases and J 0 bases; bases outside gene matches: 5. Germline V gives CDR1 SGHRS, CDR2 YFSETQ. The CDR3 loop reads CASKRLAGSTDTQYF. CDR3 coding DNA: TGCGCCAGCAAGCGGCTAGCGGGGAGCACAGATACGCAGTATTTT. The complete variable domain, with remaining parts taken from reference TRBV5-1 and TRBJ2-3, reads KAGVTQTPRYLIKTRGQQVTLSCSPISGHRSVSWYQQTPGQGLQFLFEYFSETQRNKGNFPGRFSGRQFSNSRSEMNVSTLELGDSALYLCASKRLAGSTDTQYFGPGTRLTVL.

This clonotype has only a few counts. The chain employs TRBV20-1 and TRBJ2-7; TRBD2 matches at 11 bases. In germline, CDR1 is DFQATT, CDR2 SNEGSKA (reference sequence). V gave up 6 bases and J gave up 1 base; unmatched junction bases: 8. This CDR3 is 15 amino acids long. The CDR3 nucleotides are TGCAGTGCCCCCACTAGCGGGAGCGCGTCCTACGAGCAGTACTTC. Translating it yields CSAPTSGSASYEQYF.